This TCR beta chain was sequenced during a study of blood T cells in healthy people across ages. Study results and caveats: Researchers deemed the diversity estimates from one million T cells underestimates. Long-lived and aged donors differed, with more naive CD4+ cells and higher diversity in the long-lived.

Next came a second PCR, run for roughly 6 to 11 cycles, which used a sample-barcoded 5' primer along with a J-beta primer mix. Each CDR3 protein is one row after TCRdb ran MiXCR on the 5' RACE reads. Altogether around 780,000 distinct CDR3 sequences are present, around 50% being singletons, with the ten largest covering roughly 26%. Drawing of peripheral blood yielded ten milliliters from each donor. Note on this clonotype: Its antigen remains unidentified.

This clonotype originated in a man aged 35-49 years in good health. Sequencing was performed on blood.

Written as DNA, the CDR3 is TGTGCCAGCAGCTTAGATCCCTGGGGTGGCGAGACCCAGTACTTC. Protein sequence: CASSLDPWGGETQYF. V gene TRBV11-3 combines with J gene TRBJ2-5; D uncertain. Trimming took 0 bases from V and 5 from J, leaving 13 bases between them. Per germline, CDR1 SGHNT and CDR2 YENEEA. The CDR3 contains 15 residues. Full variable domain (remainder filled in from reference TRBV11-3 and TRBJ2-5): EAGVVQSPRYKIIEKKQPVAFWCNPISGHNTLYWYLQNLGQGPELLIRYENEEAVDDSQLPKDRFSAERLKGVDSTLKIQPAELGDSAVYLCASSLDPWGGETQYFGPGTRLLVL.